This T cell receptor (beta chain) was profiled in a study of blood T cell repertoires in COVID-19. On the study more broadly: Samples of COVID-19 (acute and convalescent) were obtained from the United States, Italy and Spain. PBMCs, B-cell-depleted T cells, or T cells were the source of the cDNA or gDNA that made up the material.

Germline V gene lookup returns CDR1 KGHDR and CDR2 SFDVKD. V lost 7 bases, J lost 5 bases, and 4 bases stayed unmatched. The CDR3 totals 13 residues. During active infection, Seattle patients enrolled and were then monitored through disease. Original processing methods: Amplification from reference gene primers served as the basis for estimated nucleated cell counts. Data came from immunoSEQ multiplex PCR; TCRdb stores just in-frame clones and leaves some out. V, J and clone size are taken as reported in that table, and D and trimming were inferred from the DNA itself. The data show approximately 280,000 clones, around 90% seen once.

This chain connects TRBV24-1 to TRBJ2-5, with 9 bases identical to TRBD1. Material for sequencing was peripheral blood. The clonotype was recovered from a woman aged 25 to 45 with COVID-19, enrolled during active disease. This chain's CDR3 is CATSTGGEETQYF. CDR3 DNA: TGTGCCACCAGCACAGGGGGCGAGGAGACCCAGTACTTC.